A single sample gave rise to the 14 T cell receptor beta chains below, sequenced in a study of T cell responses to AZD1222 COVID-19 vaccine. The data were produced by immunoSEQ multiplex PCR, yet TCRdb's version contains in-frame clones alone and is incomplete. The sample consists of roughly 120,000 clones, around 86% of them appearing once. Specimen: peripheral blood, collected on day 0 of AZD1222 vaccination. The receptors derive from an adult in good health.

This clone appeared a few times. The V gene is TRBV5-1, the J gene TRBJ1-6; 9 bases line up with TRBD1. Germline V gene lookup returns CDR1 SGHRS and CDR2 YFSETQ. V lost 4 bases, J lost 13 bases, and 12 bases stayed unmatched. The CDR3 runs to 15 residues. CDR3 in amino acids: CASSEPGQGFEPLHF. The CDR3 nucleotides read TGCGCCAGCAGCGAACCGGGACAGGGCTTTGAGCCCCTCCACTTT.

The V and J genes are TRBV7-9 and TRBJ2-7; 8 bases fit TRBD1. This CDR3 has 16 amino acids. V gave up 5 bases and J gave up 3 bases; unmatched junction bases: 12. CDR1 is SEHNR, CDR2 FQNEAQ, per germline (reference sequence). The DNA for the CDR3 is TGTGCCAGCAGCCCGCTCGACAGGGGCTCCCACTACGAGCAGTACTTC. Translation gives CASSPLDRGSHYEQYF. The full variable domain, completed using reference TRBV7-9 and TRBJ2-7, is DTGVSQNPRHKITKRGQNVTFRCDPISEHNRLYWYRQTLGQGPEFLTYFQNEAQLEKSRLLSDRFSAERPKGSFSTLEIQRTEQGDSAMYLCASSPLDRGSHYEQYFGPGTRLTVT.

This chain joins TRBV7-2 and TRBJ2-2; 8 bases line up with TRBD2. This CDR3 has 19 residues. Germline lookup yields CDR1 SGHTA and CDR2 FQGNSA. Losses at the gene ends were 1 base for V and 7 bases for J; bases not matched to a gene: 17. DNA for the CDR3: TGTGCCAGCAGCTTAGTTAGAGCTACCAGCGGGGGCCGGGACGGGGAGCTGTTTTTT. Its translation: CASSLVRATSGGRDGELFF. The full variable domain, with the rest looked up from reference TRBV7-2 and TRBJ2-2, is GAGVSQSPSNKVTEKGKDVELRCDPISGHTALYWYRQSLGQGLEFLIYFQGNSAPDKSGLPSDRFSAERTGGSVSTLTIQRTQQEDSAVYLCASSLVRATSGGRDGELFFGEGSRLTVL.

The chain employs TRBV19 and TRBJ2-3; 7 nucleotides align to TRBD1. V was clipped by 2 bases and J by 2 bases; unmatched bases: 4. This CDR3 is built from 15 residues. Germline CDR1 and CDR2: LNHDA and SQIVND (reference sequence). CDR3 coding DNA: TGTGCCAGTAGTATACGAGGGGGCGTCACAGATACGCAGTATTTT. This gives the protein CASSIRGGVTDTQYF.

This chain connects TRBV29-1 to TRBJ1-2; D remains ambiguous. The ends were cut back, 5 bases at V and 4 bases at J, with 11 bases in the middle. This CDR3 has 12 amino acids. CDR1 is SQVTM, CDR2 ANQGSEA, per germline. The CDR3 here is CSVTGIGYGYTF. CDR3 nucleotide sequence: TGCAGCGTTACTGGGATCGGCTATGGCTACACCTTC. The full variable domain, its missing parts supplied by reference TRBV29-1 and TRBJ1-2, is SAVISQKPSRDICQRGTSLTIQCQVDSQVTMMFWYRQQPGQSLTLIATANQGSEATYESGFVIDKFPISRPNLTFSTLTVSNMSPEDSSIYLCSVTGIGYGYTFGSGTRLTVV.

This clone is a singleton in its sample. This chain uses TRBV5-4 with TRBJ2-1; D gene unclear. Trimming shortened V by 4 bases and J by 3 bases, and 8 bases separated the two germline ends. This CDR3 has 13 amino acids. Germline CDR1 SGHNT, CDR2 YYREEE (reference sequence). Here the CDR3 DNA reads TGTGCCAGCAGCGATGACCGCTACAATGAGCAGTTCTTC. Its translation: CASSDDRYNEQFF. Using reference TRBV5-4 and TRBJ2-1 for the parts outside the CDR3, the full variable domain is ETGVTQSPTHLIKTRGQQVTLRCSSQSGHNTVSWYQQALGQGPQFIFQYYREEENGRGNFPPRFSGLQFPNYSSELNVNALELDDSALYLCASSDDRYNEQFFGPGTRLTVL.

The V call is TRBV18, the J call TRBJ2-1, with 9 nucleotides matching TRBD1. Looked up from germline, CDR1 is KGHSH and CDR2 is LQKENI. CDR3 length: 13 amino acids. V was clipped by 6 bases and J by 8 bases; unmatched bases: 5. The CDR3 DNA is TGTGCCAGCTCTCCGGGACAGGGATATGAGCAGTTCTTC. It is translated as CASSPGQGYEQFF.

The V and J genes are TRBV19 and TRBJ1-5; D perhaps matches TRBD1 (6 bases). Germline CDR1 and CDR2: LNHDA and SQIVND (reference sequence). With 4 bases removed from V and 4 bases from J, the gap between germline ends came to 14 bases. This CDR3 is 15 amino acids long. CDR3 DNA sequence: TGTGCCAGTAGTAGGGGCCCAGGGGAAAATCAGCCCCAGCATTTT. As protein: CASSRGPGENQPQHF.

This clone was recorded only once. The chain links TRBV5-4 to TRBJ2-5; 10 positions agree with TRBD1. Losses at the gene ends were 4 bases for V and 5 bases for J; bases not matched to a gene: 5. The CDR3 spans 14 residues. From germline, CDR1 is SGHNT and CDR2 YYREEE (reference sequence). CDR3 sequence (DNA): TGTGCCAGCAGCCGGGGACAGGGGATTGAGACCCAGTACTTC. Amino acids: CASSRGQGIETQYF.

The V call is TRBV28, the J call TRBJ2-7, with 12 bases fitting TRBD2. Per the germline V gene, CDR1 is MDHEN and CDR2 is SYDVKM. This CDR3 is built from 16 residues. Trimming took 6 bases from V and 4 from J; bases not matched to a gene: 10. CDR3 sequence reads: CASSPPTSGSGYEQYF. Written as DNA, the CDR3 is TGTGCCAGCAGCCCCCCGACTAGCGGGAGTGGGTACGAGCAGTACTTC.

This clone was counted only a few times. The chain has TRBV5-4 and TRBJ2-7; D is possibly TRBD1 (5 bases). CDR1 SGHNT and CDR2 YYREEE come from the germline V gene (reference sequence). CDR3 size: 15 residues. The V gene lost 4 bases and the J gene lost 0 bases, with 14 bases spanning the gap. CDR3 sequence (DNA): TGTGCCAGCAGCCAAGGGGTTTCAGCCTCCTACGAGCAGTACTTC. Its protein product is CASSQGVSASYEQYF.

V gene TRBV5-6 combines with J gene TRBJ1-6, with D maybe TRBD1 (6 bases). Trimming left V 6 bases short and J 10 bases short, with 23 bases between. The CDR3 is 16 amino acids. Germline CDR1 reads SGHDT; CDR2 reads YYEEEE. CDR3 coding DNA: TGTGCCAGCACCCTGTTGGGAGGACAGTCGGGCTCACCCCTCCACTTT. Translation gives CASTLLGGQSGSPLHF.

The chain joins TRBV7-2 to TRBJ1-1; D unclear. Germline V gene lookup returns CDR1 SGHTA and CDR2 FQGNSA. The CDR3 totals 13 residues. Deletions cut 4 bases from V and 5 bases from J, with 11 bases between. The chain's CDR3 is CASSSGRQTEAFF. DNA of the CDR3: TGTGCCAGCAGCTCCGGACGACAAACTGAAGCTTTCTTT. The entire variable domain, with the rest obtained from reference TRBV7-2 and TRBJ1-1, is as follows: GAGVSQSPSNKVTEKGKDVELRCDPISGHTALYWYRQSLGQGLEFLIYFQGNSAPDKSGLPSDRFSAERTGGSVSTLTIQRTQQEDSAVYLCASSSGRQTEAFFGQGTRLTVV.

The table lists this clone with a few counts. This rearrangement joins TRBV10-3 to TRBJ2-2; the D gene is possibly TRBD2 (5 bases). V was clipped by 0 bases and J by 5 bases, with 7 bases between them. Looked up from germline, CDR1 is ENHRY and CDR2 is SYGVKD. There are 14 residues in the CDR3. CDR3 DNA sequence: TGTGCCATCAGTGAGTCGTCGGGGACCGGGGAGCTGTTTTTT. Translating it yields CAISESSGTGELFF.